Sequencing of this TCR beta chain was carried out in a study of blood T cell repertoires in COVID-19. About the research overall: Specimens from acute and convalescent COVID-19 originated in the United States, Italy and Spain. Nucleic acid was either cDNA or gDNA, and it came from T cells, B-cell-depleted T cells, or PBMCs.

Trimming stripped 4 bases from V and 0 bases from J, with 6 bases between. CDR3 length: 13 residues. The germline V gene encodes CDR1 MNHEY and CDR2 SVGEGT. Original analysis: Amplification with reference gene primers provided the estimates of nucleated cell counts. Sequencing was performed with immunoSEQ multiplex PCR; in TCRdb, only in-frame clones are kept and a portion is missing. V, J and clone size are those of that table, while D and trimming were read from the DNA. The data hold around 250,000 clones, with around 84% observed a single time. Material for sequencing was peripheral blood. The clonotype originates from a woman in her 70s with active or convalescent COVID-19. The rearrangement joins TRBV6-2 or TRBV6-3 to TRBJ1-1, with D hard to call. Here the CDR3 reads CASSSHLNTEAFF. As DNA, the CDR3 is TGTGCCAGCAGTTCTCACTTGAACACTGAAGCTTTCTTT.